Listed below are T cell receptor beta chains from one sample, sequenced in a study of cytomegalovirus exposure and HLA in healthy donors. Measured with immunoSEQ multiplex PCR; TCRdb has only the in-frame clones, and not every one. Of roughly 100,000 clones in the sample, around three quarters were seen once. Sequenced sample: PBMCs. Receptors originate from a male donor in good health and CMV-seropositive. Both conserved end residues are part of each CDR3. D genes are given only for firm matches. For some rows the clone size is stated as once, few or many, or as a class when expanded; others skip it.

TRBV11-3	NA	NA	CASSFSQGKTEAFF
TRBV29-1	NA	NA	CSVDPGNTEAFF
TRBV9	TRBD1	NA	CASSAGQGRNQPQHF
TRBV29-1	NA	NA	CSVEENRRAYGYTF
TRBV4-1	TRBD1	NA	CASSQEGGTGVVIRGYTF
TRBV7-9	TRBD1	NA	CASTLPGGQGEVETQYF
TRBV18	TRBD1	NA	CASSPLKQGAGGEQYF
TRBV7-6	TRBD1	NA	CASSSLGQVNQPQHF
TRBV5-4	NA	NA	CASRFTGASEQFF
TRBV18	TRBD2	NA	CASSPSGISGGKETQYF
TRBV12-5	NA	once	CASGLVGQYEQYF
TRBV10-1	TRBD2	NA	CASSVTSGVSTDTQYF
TRBV9	NA	NA	CASSVAGDTEAFF
TRBV14	NA	NA	CASSQDLPRGYGYTF
TRBV29-1	TRBD1	NA	CSVGGARGRDDTEAFF
TRBV27	NA	NA	CASSPPGTDTYEQYF
TRBV5-1	TRBD2	once	CASSATSGGHNEQFF
TRBV13	NA	NA	CASSLRWGWEYF
TRBV6-5	NA	NA	CASSSPGRNQPQHF
TRBV5-8	NA	few	CASSLFPGETQYF
TRBV6-4	TRBD1	NA	CASSDSPGQRPYEQYF
TRBV23-1	TRBD1	NA	CASSPFNGQDLRFYGYTF
TRBV6-5	NA	once	CASSYSYRGGYTF
TRBV6-1	NA	few	CASSEGPGHRQPQHF
TRBV30	NA	NA	CAWSSEANEKLFF
TRBV29-1	TRBD1	NA	CSASGTGNEGPYGYTF
TRBV6-1	NA	NA	CASSEGTFRPQHF
TRBV2	NA	NA	CASSDMNSRSPLHF
TRBV13	NA	NA	CASSIGTGSSYNEQFF
TRBV29-1	NA	NA	CSAPPQGNEQFF
TRBV2	NA	NA	CASRVTGTLNSPLHF
TRBV4-2	NA	NA	CASSQGDAGDEKLFF
TRBV4-1	NA	NA	CASSQESFQETQYF
TRBV5-1	NA	NA	CASSLAENYGYTF
TRBV27	TRBD1	NA	CASSLGRQGSYTF
TRBV5-1	TRBD2	NA	CASSLPAGGTDTQYF
TRBV10-1	NA	few	CASSDERGGNTEAFF
TRBV6-5	NA	NA	CASNDMNTEAFF
TRBV7-2	TRBD1	NA	CASSLDRGRTEAFF
TRBV20-1	TRBD1	NA	CSAPTGICLF
TRBV2	NA	NA	CASSEGRGVYGYTF